This passage covers 30 T cell receptor beta chains from one sample sequenced in a study of CD8+ T cells in alopecia areata. cDNA reverse transcribed from extracted RNA served as the sequencing template. The protocol was immunoSEQ multiplex PCR, while the TCRdb copy is restricted to in-frame clones and leaves out a portion. The sample records under 200,000 clones, less than 80% being singletons. Noted treatment: oral pan-JAK inhibitor, 5-10 mg twice daily. This sample comprised CD4+ T cells sorted from blood, obtained at week 24, from a patient treated with tofacitinib. The receptors were gathered from a human donor with alopecia areata.

This clone was observed a handful of times. The V gene is TRBV4-1, the J gene TRBJ1-2; 8 bases agree with TRBD1. The V gene end was trimmed by 4 bases and the J gene end by 2 bases; junction bases not matched to a gene: 18. CDR1 and CDR2 from the germline V gene are MGHRA and YSYEKL. This CDR3 contains 19 residues. The CDR3 sequence is CASSPIQGGIARGNYGYTF. DNA for the CDR3: TGCGCCAGCAGCCCCATACAGGGGGGCATAGCTAGAGGAAACTATGGCTACACCTTC.

The gene calls are TRBV2 and TRBJ1-1; a possible D gene is TRBD1 (5 bases). The germline gives CDR1 SNHLY, CDR2 FYNNEI. V dropped 3 bases and J dropped 8 bases, with 16 bases sitting between them. CDR3 length: 14 residues. CDR3 region: CASSDLRERAEAFF. As DNA, the CDR3 is TGTGCCAGCAGTGATCTCAGGGAGCGTGCGGAAGCTTTCTTT. Full variable domain (missing parts from reference TRBV2 and TRBJ1-1): EPEVTQTPSHQVTQMGQEVILRCVPISNHLYFYWYRQILGQKVEFLVSFYNNEISEKSEIFDDQFSVERPDGSNFTLKIRSTKLEDSAMYFCASSDLRERAEAFFGQGTRLTVV.

This clone occurred once. The chain couples TRBV6-5 to TRBJ1-2; TRBD1 is a possible D gene (6 bases). In germline, CDR1 is MNHEY, CDR2 SVGAGI. Trimming left V 6 bases short and J 8 bases short, with 16 bases between. This CDR3 is 13 amino acids long. The CDR3 region has the DNA TGTGCCAGCAGGGCTACAGGGACGGGAGGCTACACCTTC. Its translation: CASRATGTGGYTF.

This clone was found a few times. The rearrangement uses TRBV2 and TRBJ2-3, with no clear D. Looked up from germline, CDR1 is SNHLY and CDR2 is FYNNEI. The V end was cut by 4 bases, the J end by 3 bases, with 8 bases between. This CDR3 spans 13 amino acids. As DNA, the CDR3 is TGTGCCAGCAGTGTCCTAGAGACAGATACGCAGTATTTT. The encoded protein is CASSVLETDTQYF.

The chain is built from TRBV18 and TRBJ1-1; D unresolved. Germline CDR1 is KGHSH and CDR2 is LQKENI. The CDR3 is 12 amino acids. V was cut by 4 bases and J by 6 bases, with 9 bases left in between. The CDR3 region has the DNA TGTGCCAGCTCACAGAGGAATTCTGAAGCTTTCTTT. Translated: CASSQRNSEAFF.

V usage is TRBV25-1 and J usage is TRBJ2-7; no firm D call. Per germline, CDR1 MGHDK and CDR2 SYGVNS. This CDR3 comprises 14 residues. The ends were cut back, 6 bases at V and 0 bases at J, with 12 bases in the middle. The CDR3 nucleotides read TGTGCCAGCAGCAAGACTGTAAGCTCCTACGAGCAGTACTTC. Amino acids: CASSKTVSSYEQYF.

J is TRBJ2-4 and V is TRBV29-1, with 8 bases matching TRBD2. With 6 bases clipped from V and 0 bases from J, the junction kept 4 bases outside the gene matches. Germline lookup yields CDR1 SQVTM and CDR2 ANQGSEA. The CDR3 runs to 14 residues. The CDR3 loop is CSVRGVTAKNIQYF. As DNA, the CDR3 is TGCAGCGTGCGGGGGGTAACAGCCAAAAACATTCAGTACTTC. The whole variable domain, remainder taken from reference TRBV29-1 and TRBJ2-4, is SAVISQKPSRDICQRGTSLTIQCQVDSQVTMMFWYRQQPGQSLTLIATANQGSEATYESGFVIDKFPISRPNLTFSTLTVSNMSPEDSSIYLCSVRGVTAKNIQYFGAGTRLSVL.

V is TRBV29-1 and J is TRBJ1-1, with a possible D match to TRBD1 (6 bases). V lost 1 base, J lost 1 base, and 13 bases lay in between. The CDR3 is 15 amino acids. CDR1 is SQVTM and CDR2 is ANQGSEA in the germline V gene. CDR3 bases: TGCAGCGTTGAAGTACCGGGACAAGAGAACACTGAAGCTTTCTTT. Translating gives CSVEVPGQENTEAFF.

This chain links TRBV25-1 with TRBJ1-2; TRBD1 matches at 8 bases. From germline, CDR1 is MGHDK and CDR2 SYGVNS. The CDR3 extends over 14 amino acids. V was clipped by 3 bases and J by 2 bases; unmatched bases: 2. Written as DNA, the CDR3 is TGTGCCAGCAGTGAGAGGGACAGGAACTATGGCTACACCTTC. Amino acid sequence: CASSERDRNYGYTF.

The V and J genes are TRBV6-1 and TRBJ2-2, with a tentative D call TRBD2 (5 bases). Germline CDR1 reads MNHNS; CDR2 reads SASEGT. This CDR3 has 14 residues. V was clipped by 7 bases and J by 0 bases, with 9 bases between them. The CDR3 is CASIFGTNTGELFF. CDR3 nucleotide sequence: TGTGCCAGCATATTCGGGACGAACACCGGGGAGCTGTTTTTT.

The genes are TRBV29-1 and TRBJ1-4; D is perhaps TRBD1 (6 bases). Germline values: CDR1 SQVTM, CDR2 ANQGSEA. This CDR3 is built from 15 residues. The V gene lost 1 base and the J gene lost 3 bases, with 12 bases spanning the gap. CDR3 in DNA: TGCAGCGTTGAAGTTTTGGGGGCGGCTAATGAAAAACTGTTTTTT. This encodes CSVEVLGAANEKLFF.

This clone showed up just a few times. This chain connects TRBV29-1 to TRBJ2-3; 11 bases match TRBD2. Germline V gives CDR1 SQVTM, CDR2 ANQGSEA. The J segment lost 4 bases and the V segment lost 4 bases, leaving 4 bases of the junction unmatched. The CDR3 extends over 14 amino acids. The DNA for the CDR3 is TGCAGCGTTGCTAGCGGGGGGTGGGCAGATACGCAGTATTTT. Translating it yields CSVASGGWADTQYF.

This clone was seen just once. This sequence joins TRBV14 and TRBJ1-4, with no clear D. Between the trimmed V and J ends, which lost 0 bases and 14 bases, there was a span of 13 bases. The CDR3 is made up of 13 amino acids. The germline V gene has CDR1 SGHDN and CDR2 FVKESK. CDR3 DNA: TGTGCCAGCAGCCAAGATATGAGATTAAGGCTGTTTTTT. Encoded protein: CASSQDMRLRLFF.

In its sample, this clone was seen a few times. The chain is built from TRBV9 and TRBJ2-3; the D is unclear. Germline V gene sequence: CDR1 SGDLS, CDR2 YYNGEE. CDR3 length equals 14 residues. The V and J ends lost 0 bases and 0 bases respectively, with 5 bases between them. Here the CDR3 DNA reads TGTGCCAGCAGCGTAGCCAGTAGCACAGATACGCAGTATTTT. Encoded protein: CASSVASSTDTQYF.

In this sample, this clone turned up a few times. The chain is built from TRBV5-1 and TRBJ2-2; maybe TRBD1 (5 bases). V was cut by 0 bases and J by 6 bases, with 9 bases left in between. The CDR3 has 14 amino acids. Germline-derived CDR1 and CDR2 are SGHRS and YFSETQ. CDR3 coding DNA: TGCGCCAGCAGCTTGGCGGTGGGGCCCGGGGAGCTGTTTTTT. Protein sequence: CASSLAVGPGELFF.

This clone has more than one count but fewer than ten. The chain uses TRBV29-1 and TRBJ2-2; weak D call: TRBD1 (6 bases). The CDR3 has 15 amino acids. The V end lost 3 bases, the J end lost 2 bases, and 13 bases lay between the germline ends. Germline V gene lookup returns CDR1 SQVTM and CDR2 ANQGSEA. Here the CDR3 reads CSVDKAGDNTGELFF. The CDR3 region has the DNA TGCAGCGTTGATAAGGCAGGGGACAACACCGGGGAGCTGTTTTTT.

The rearrangement joins TRBV7-2 to TRBJ1-3, with a weak D call TRBD1 (5 bases). Germline CDR1 SGHTA, CDR2 FQGNSA. V dropped 1 base and J dropped 1 base, with 11 bases sitting between them. The CDR3 extends over 16 amino acids. This CDR3 reads CASSLVGGPSGNTIYF. The DNA of the CDR3 is TGTGCCAGCAGCTTAGTGGGGGGTCCTTCTGGAAACACCATATATTTT.

The chain employs TRBV5-4 and TRBJ1-2; 11 bases line up with TRBD1. This CDR3 contains 14 residues. Germline V gene sequence: CDR1 SGHNT, CDR2 YYREEE (reference sequence). Germline trimming cut 4 bases from V and 6 bases from J; bases unmatched to any gene: 5. CDR3 coding DNA: TGTGCCAGCAGCAAGGGACAGGGGGATAATGGCTACACCTTC. This encodes CASSKGQGDNGYTF.

The chain uses TRBV7-2 and TRBJ2-7; maybe TRBD2 (7 bases). V was pared by 2 bases and J by 2 bases, with 13 bases between. The length of the CDR3 is 15 residues. Germline lookup yields CDR1 SGHTA and CDR2 FQGNSA. The CDR3: CASSLSVGGPYEQYF. In nucleotides, the CDR3 is TGTGCCAGCAGCTTATCTGTGGGGGGGCCCTACGAGCAGTACTTC.

The V gene is TRBV11-3, the J gene TRBJ2-2, with D perhaps matching TRBD1 (5 bases). Germline V gene lookup returns CDR1 SGHNT and CDR2 YENEEA. Trimming cost V 0 bases and J 4 bases, with 18 bases left between them. The CDR3 is made up of 18 amino acids. CDR3 loop: CASSLDLSPAGFTGELFF. The CDR3 bases are TGTGCCAGCAGCTTAGATCTTTCCCCGGCAGGGTTCACCGGGGAGCTGTTTTTT.

V gene TRBV5-1 combines with J gene TRBJ2-5; D is possibly TRBD1 (6 bases). CDR1 is SGHRS, CDR2 YFSETQ, per germline. V lost 4 bases, J lost 0 bases, and 7 bases lay in between. The CDR3 covers 13 residues. In DNA, the CDR3 is TGCGCCAGCAGCGGGGGCGACCAAGAGACCCAGTACTTC. The encoded protein is CASSGGDQETQYF.

The chain uses TRBV2 and TRBJ2-7; 7 bases match TRBD1. Germline V gene lookup returns CDR1 SNHLY and CDR2 FYNNEI. The CDR3 is 14 residues long. V shed 8 bases, J shed 0 bases, and the junction held 7 bases outside the gene matches. The CDR3 DNA follows: TGTGCCAGCGAGAGGGACAGAGGCTCCTACGAGCAGTACTTC. Translating gives CASERDRGSYEQYF.

The V call is TRBV7-3, the J call TRBJ1-2, with 10 bases lining up with TRBD1. Looked up from germline, CDR1 is SGHTA and CDR2 is FQGTGA. The CDR3 has 16 residues. With V trimmed by 2 bases and J by 7 bases, 10 bases remained unmatched. This CDR3 reads CASSLGAPGQGSGYTF. CDR3 nucleotide sequence: TGTGCCAGCAGCTTAGGAGCTCCGGGACAGGGGTCTGGCTACACCTTC.

This chain uses TRBV5-1 with TRBJ2-7; 9 nucleotides line up with TRBD2. The CDR3 loop spans 15 amino acids. The ends lost 0 bases at V and 2 bases at J; junction bases unmatched: 3. The germline V gene has CDR1 SGHRS and CDR2 YFSETQ. CDR3 protein: CASSLGASGTYEQYF. CDR3 coding DNA: TGCGCCAGCAGCTTGGGGGCTAGCGGGACCTACGAGCAGTACTTC.

This sequence joins TRBV4-1 and TRBJ1-2; 7 bases are shared with TRBD1. Unmatched junction bases numbered 18, after V lost 4 bases and J lost 7 bases. CDR1 is MGHRA, CDR2 YSYEKL, per germline. This CDR3 is built from 17 residues. The CDR3 sequence: CASSLGLRDRGLGGYTF. The CDR3 nucleotides are TGCGCCAGCAGCCTAGGTCTACGGGACAGAGGCTTAGGTGGCTACACCTTC.

V and J are TRBV7-9 and TRBJ2-7, with 8 bases lining up with TRBD2. Germline V lookup: CDR1 SEHNR, CDR2 FQNEAQ (reference sequence). This CDR3 has 17 residues. V trimming: 3 bases; J trimming: 4 bases; junction bases outside the gene matches: 14. CDR3 DNA: TGTGCCAGCAGCTTTGGAACCGACACTAGCGGCGCTTACGAGCAGTACTTC. Translated: CASSFGTDTSGAYEQYF.

The V call is TRBV29-1, the J call TRBJ2-5; D is perhaps TRBD2 (6 bases). In germline, CDR1 is SQVTM, CDR2 ANQGSEA. The length of the CDR3 is 14 residues. V shed 4 bases and J shed 1 base, with 13 bases lying between them. The DNA of the CDR3 is TGCAGCGTTGTGCCACGGGACTTCCAAGAGACCCAGTACTTC. Translating it yields CSVVPRDFQETQYF.

This clone was seen a few times. The chain couples TRBV25-1 to TRBJ2-3; D is perhaps TRBD1 or TRBD2 (5 bases each). V lost 3 bases, J lost 1 base, and 8 bases lay in between. The CDR3 runs 14 residues. Germline loops: CDR1 MGHDK, CDR2 SYGVNS. CDR3 loop: CASSEGVGTDTQYF. The CDR3 nucleotides are TGTGCCAGCAGTGAGGGGGTAGGCACAGATACGCAGTATTTT.

The chain is built from TRBV30 and TRBJ2-5, with 7 bases that match TRBD1. The V gene end was trimmed by 3 bases and the J gene end by 2 bases; junction bases not matched to a gene: 0. CDR1 is GTSNPN, CDR2 SVGIG, per germline (reference sequence). The length of the CDR3 is 12 residues. CDR3 sequence: CAWRDRQETQYF. CDR3 DNA sequence: TGTGCCTGGAGGGACAGGCAAGAGACCCAGTACTTC.

This clone was observed at least ten times. V usage is TRBV4-1 and J usage is TRBJ2-6; D is unclear. Germline V gene sequence: CDR1 MGHRA, CDR2 YSYEKL. There are 14 residues in the CDR3. V was cut by 2 bases and J by 6 bases, with 8 bases left in between. CDR3 in amino acids: CASSQSPEANVLTF. The CDR3 bases are TGCGCCAGCAGCCAATCCCCTGAGGCCAACGTCCTGACTTTC.